What follows describes a single TCR beta chain. Which antigen it targets is not known. Nothing much larger sits one base from this clone, and base qualities are not available. This record comes from a study of T cell responses to AZD1222 COVID-19 vaccine (dated by TCRdb to about 2021). Broadly, across the study: AZD1222 recipients given second doses at about 4 weeks or at about 12 weeks were pooled, since spike-specific TCR depth and breadth were not found to differ between the two schedules. TCR sequencing covered some 250 trial participants: around 210 given two doses of AZD1222 and 26 given two doses of MenACWY control vaccine. Trial participants were enrolled by age into 18-55, 56-69 and 70-plus year subgroups, with 148, 28 and 57 TCR-sequenced participants respectively. Here is what the overall study found, with its caveats: Most participants were white British and females outnumbered males, and the authors suggested that clonal diversity may have been underestimated. Conclusions about previously exposed vaccinees are limited because only six or seven AZD1222 recipients were SARS-CoV-2 seropositive at baseline. In the small 56-69-year group, the increase in depth fell short of significance, most likely because of low power. The vaccine-associated CD4 TCRs covered the entire spike protein, and the dominant responses fell in regions 160-218 and 743-854. Epitopes outside the regions mutated in the B.1.351 and B.1.1.7 variants were reportedly recognized by nearly half of the unique spike-specific TCRs. A significant rise in spike-specific TCR breadth and depth was observed after two AZD1222 doses relative to day 0 and relative to MenACWY recipients. Because no day 14 peak-response samples were available, repertoires were characterized only after the peak T cell response.

The CDR3 regions of human TCRbeta chains were subjected to immunosequencing. Turning to the authors' computational methods: TCRs in the repertoires were matched against a reference library of SARS-CoV-2-specific TCRs that had been generated with the MIRA antigen-specificity platform. Breadth was defined as the fraction of unique TCRs that were SARS-CoV-2-associated. Depth was defined as the fraction of total T cells that were SARS-CoV-2-associated. Using the MIRA data, each spike-specific TCR was assigned both to the spike region to which the TCR was reactive and to a CD4 or CD8 class. Log10-transformed breadth and depth values were compared by one-way ANOVA with Sidak's multiple comparisons tests. What TCRdb holds here is the immuneACCESS table cut down to in-frame rearrangements. Part of the clones is not present; checked against another copy, under half of the missing clones reflect an unresolved V gene, and the others are unexplained. V and J calls and clone size are given by that table; D and trimming were obtained from the DNA. The sample includes around 91,000 clones, with about 88% observed a single time. The ten largest clones represent roughly a fifth of the sample.

Including the terminal cysteine and phenylalanine, the CDR3 comprises 16 residues. Only CDR3 DNA remains: 48 bases, in frame from the first base. V loses 3 bases at its end and J loses 7 bases; junction bases beyond the gene matches: 10. The germline V gene encodes CDR1 LNHDA and CDR2 SQIVND (reference sequence). Explained via the paper, the time point label denotes: baseline before first vaccination. Samples from vaccinated people were obtained from the UK trials COV001 and COV002, which included a single-blind randomized controlled phase 2/3 trial of AZD1222 (ChAdOx1 nCoV-19) in healthy adults. For TCRbeta chain sequencing, PBMC samples were collected from trial participants at day 0 and at day 28 after the second dose.

In this chain, TRBV19 is recombined with TRBJ1-5, with 9 bases aligning to TRBD1. The sequence derives from an adult in good health. This sample comprised peripheral blood, obtained on day 0 of AZD1222 vaccination. CDR3 loop: CASSIVGQGRRQPQHF. The nucleotide sequence is given as TGTGCCAGTAGTATCGTCGGACAGGGGAGGAGGCAGCCCCAGCATTTT.